Following are 27 T cell receptor beta chains from one sample sequenced in a study of cytomegalovirus exposure and HLA in healthy donors. The PCR was carried out with 60 Vbeta primers and 13 Jbeta primers. Sequencing used immunoSEQ multiplex PCR; TCRdb keeps in-frame clones, though not all of them. The sample records about 130,000 clones, around 83% being singletons. The material sequenced was PBMCs. The receptors stem from a girl aged 2-10 years in good health and CMV-seronegative.

This chain links TRBV11-2 with TRBJ2-1; 7 bases align to TRBD2. CDR3 size: 14 residues. Losses at the gene ends were 5 bases for V and 3 bases for J; bases not matched to a gene: 4. Germline V lookup: CDR1 SGHAT, CDR2 FQNNGV. The CDR3 region has the DNA TGTGCCAGCAGCCAAAGCGGGATCTACAATGAGCAGTTCTTC. Translated: CASSQSGIYNEQFF.

V usage is TRBV19 and J usage is TRBJ2-7; 12 bases map to TRBD2. The length of the CDR3 is 14 residues. Germline CDR1 and CDR2: LNHDA and SQIVND (reference sequence). Trimming cost V 3 bases and J 4 bases; bases outside gene matches: 1. DNA of the CDR3: TGTGCCAGTAGTATCCTAGCGGGAGGGTACGAGCAGTACTTC. This translates into CASSILAGGYEQYF.

This sequence joins TRBV30 and TRBJ1-4; TRBD1 agrees at 11 bases. The germline V gene encodes CDR1 GTSNPN and CDR2 SVGIG (reference sequence). This CDR3 contains 14 residues. V shed 5 bases, J shed 3 bases, and the junction held 2 bases outside the gene matches. CDR3 protein: CAWGQGAANEKLFF. In DNA, the CDR3 is TGTGCCTGGGGACAGGGGGCGGCTAATGAAAAACTGTTTTTT.

This rearrangement joins TRBV4-3 to TRBJ1-1; the D gene is possibly TRBD1 (5 bases). V gave up 0 bases and J gave up 3 bases, with 20 bases separating them. CDR3 length: 18 amino acids. Per the germline V gene, CDR1 is LGHNA and CDR2 is YSLEER. CDR3 nucleotides: TGCGCCAGCAGCCAAGAGTCTAGGGCCAGGGATGATGACACTGAAGCTTTCTTT. The encoded protein is CASSQESRARDDDTEAFF.

The chain employs TRBV28 and TRBJ2-7, with 9 bases identical to TRBD1. CDR1 and CDR2 (germline): MDHEN, SYDVKM. The CDR3 runs 13 residues. Trimming cost V 6 bases and J 4 bases; bases outside gene matches: 4. The chain's CDR3 is CASSRDRVYEQYF. DNA for the CDR3: TGTGCCAGCAGCCGGGACAGGGTATACGAGCAGTACTTC.

The chain links TRBV20-1 to TRBJ1-2; D ambiguous. CDR1 DFQATT and CDR2 SNEGSKA come from the germline V gene (reference sequence). The CDR3 length is 11 residues. Trimming took 0 bases from V and 7 from J, leaving 6 bases between them. The CDR3 DNA reads as TGCAGTGCTAGAGACGGGGTTGGCTACACCTTC. This codes for CSARDGVGYTF.

This chain uses TRBV7-8 with TRBJ2-3, with 13 bases aligning to TRBD2. J lost 5 bases, V lost 5 bases, and 7 bases had no gene match. Per germline, CDR1 SGHVS and CDR2 FQNEAQ. The length of the CDR3 is 16 residues. The DNA for the CDR3 is TGTGCCAGCAGCACCAGGACTAGCGGGGGTGTAGATACGCAGTATTTT. Its protein is CASSTRTSGGVDTQYF.

This clone was counted once. As DNA, the CDR3 is TGTGCCAGCAGGCAAACAGGGGACATGAACACTGAAGCTTTCTTT. Amino acids: CASRQTGDMNTEAFF. This sequence joins TRBV11-1 and TRBJ1-1, with 7 nucleotides matching TRBD1. Germline V gene lookup returns CDR1 SGHAT and CDR2 FQDESV (reference sequence). V dropped 6 bases and J dropped 0; count of bases not matched to a gene: 7. The CDR3 loop spans 15 amino acids.

This chain connects TRBV5-5 to TRBJ1-5; tentative D call: TRBD1 (6 bases). Trimming stripped 2 bases from V and 5 bases from J, with 23 bases between. The CDR3 is 18 residues long. Per germline, CDR1 SGHKS and CDR2 YYEKEE (reference sequence). CDR3 region: CASSLLSGAIRPDQPQHF. The CDR3 DNA is TGTGCCAGCAGCTTACTCTCAGGGGCAATTAGACCCGATCAGCCCCAGCATTTT.

Only a few counts were recorded for this clone. The chain uses TRBV23-1 and TRBJ2-7; 10 nucleotides line up with TRBD1. TRBV23-1 is an ORF; its function is uncertain. This CDR3 comprises 16 residues. Trimming removed 0 bases from V and 2 bases from J; junction bases left unmatched: 4. The CDR3 region is CASSQSNGTGAYEQYF. The CDR3 coding sequence is TGCGCCAGCAGTCAATCGAACGGGACAGGGGCCTACGAGCAGTACTTC.

J is TRBJ1-1 and V is TRBV7-9; 7 bases match TRBD1. Germline CDR1 SEHNR, CDR2 FQNEAQ (reference sequence). V shed 1 base and J 3 bases; nucleotides not matched to a gene: 8. The CDR3 is made up of 16 amino acids. CDR3 residues: CASSLDEGAVDTEAFF. The CDR3 nucleotides read TGTGCCAGCAGCTTAGATGAGGGGGCCGTCGACACTGAAGCTTTCTTT.

The rearrangement uses TRBV28 and TRBJ2-2; no clear D. V was pared by 1 base and J by 7 bases, with 13 bases between. CDR1 MDHEN and CDR2 SYDVKM come from the germline V gene. CDR3 length equals 15 residues. Written as DNA, the CDR3 is TGTGCCAGCAGTTTATTCGGCAGGAACGGCGGGGAGCTGTTTTTT. It encodes CASSLFGRNGGELFF.

V and J are TRBV9 and TRBJ2-5, with D perhaps matching TRBD2 (5 bases). Germline V CDR1 and CDR2: SGDLS, YYNGEE. V dropped 3 bases and J dropped 5 bases, with 17 bases sitting between them. The CDR3 extends over 15 amino acids. For the CDR3, the DNA is TGTGCCAGCAGCGCCCAGGACTCCCTTGGCGAGACCCAGTACTTC. Residues: CASSAQDSLGETQYF.

The V and J genes are TRBV7-2 and TRBJ2-5; D might be TRBD1 (5 bases). The end of the DNA aligns better with TRBJ2-7, so the J call may be wrong. The CDR3 runs to 17 residues. The germline V gene has CDR1 SGHTA and CDR2 FQGNSA. CDR3 coding DNA: TGTGCCAGCAGCTTAGCGGCAGGGCGATCCCTCTCCTACGAGCAGTACTTC. Translation gives CASSLAAGRSLSYEQYF.

This clone showed up just a few times. The chain joins TRBV6-6 to TRBJ2-7; TRBD1 matches 9 bases. The CDR3 loop spans 12 amino acids. After removal of 6 bases from V and 5 bases from J, the junction contained 2 bases not matched to a gene. CDR1 and CDR2 (germline): MNHNY, SVGAGI (reference sequence). The CDR3 region is CASRQGAHEQYF. DNA of the CDR3: TGTGCCAGCAGACAGGGGGCGCACGAGCAGTACTTC.

This clone was observed a handful of times. The chain carries TRBV6-1 and TRBJ1-1; D not certain. With 6 bases removed from V and 1 base from J, the gap between germline ends came to 15 bases. The CDR3 covers 15 residues. Germline-derived CDR1 and CDR2 are MNHNS and SASEGT. As DNA, the CDR3 is TGTGCCAGCAGATCAATGGGAGGGTCGAACACTGAAGCTTTCTTT. Protein sequence: CASRSMGGSNTEAFF.

The chain combines TRBV10-1 with TRBJ2-3; tentative D call: TRBD1 (5 bases). The V and J ends lost 2 bases and 4 bases respectively, with 10 bases between them. The CDR3 totals 14 residues. In germline, CDR1 is WNHNN, CDR2 SYGVQD (reference sequence). CDR3 in amino acids: CASSEARVADTQYF. The CDR3 nucleotides are TGCGCCAGCAGTGAGGCCAGGGTGGCAGATACGCAGTATTTT.

This chain connects TRBV7-8 to TRBJ2-5, with 8 nucleotides matching TRBD1. The CDR3 totals 16 residues. Germline V gene sequence: CDR1 SGHVS, CDR2 FQNEAQ. The V and J ends lost 5 bases and 2 bases, in that order; junction bases with no gene match: 10. CDR3 region: CASSRRDRRLQETQYF. The CDR3 coding sequence is TGTGCCAGCAGCAGACGGGACAGGAGACTACAAGAGACCCAGTACTTC.

The J gene is TRBJ2-5, the V gene TRBV18; TRBD1 aligns across 9 bases. The CDR3 is made up of 15 amino acids. V shed 5 bases and J 3 bases; nucleotides not matched to a gene: 7. CDR1 is KGHSH and CDR2 is LQKENI in the germline V gene. CDR3 loop: CASSSSGTGKETQYF. CDR3 in DNA: TGTGCCAGCTCATCCTCCGGGACAGGGAAAGAGACCCAGTACTTC.

The rearrangement joins TRBV29-1 to TRBJ2-3; D unresolved. The V and J ends lost 0 bases and 12 bases respectively, with 13 bases between them. CDR3 length: 12 amino acids. Per the germline V gene, CDR1 is SQVTM and CDR2 is ANQGSEA. The CDR3 sequence is CSVEDLRIAQYF. CDR3 nucleotide sequence: TGCAGCGTTGAAGATCTCAGAATAGCACAGTATTTT.

The table lists this clone with a few counts. The chain is built from TRBV6-1 and TRBJ1-2; maybe TRBD1 (5 bases). The CDR3 runs 14 residues. Trimming removed 3 bases from V and 8 bases from J, with 16 bases in between. The germline V gene encodes CDR1 MNHNS and CDR2 SASEGT. The CDR3 sequence: CASSEGRTRGGYTF. CDR3 coding DNA: TGTGCCAGCAGTGAGGGACGCACGCGGGGCGGCTACACCTTC.

This clone was detected once. The chain has TRBV7-2 and TRBJ2-7; D perhaps matches TRBD2 (5 bases). The CDR3 extends over 14 amino acids. Between the trimmed V and J ends, which lost 7 bases and 2 bases, there was a span of 15 bases. CDR1 and CDR2 (germline): SGHTA, FQGNSA. CDR3 residues: CASNPEGLTYEQYF. In nucleotides, the CDR3 is TGTGCCAGCAACCCAGAGGGCCTTACCTACGAGCAGTACTTC. Full variable domain (outside the CDR3, taken from reference TRBV7-2 and TRBJ2-7): GAGVSQSPSNKVTEKGKDVELRCDPISGHTALYWYRQSLGQGLEFLIYFQGNSAPDKSGLPSDRFSAERTGGSVSTLTIQRTQQEDSAVYLCASNPEGLTYEQYFGPGTRLTVT.

This sequence joins TRBV28 and TRBJ2-3; D may be TRBD2 (6 bases). Germline loops: CDR1 MDHEN, CDR2 SYDVKM. The CDR3 extends over 13 amino acids. Trimming pared 8 bases from V and 0 bases from J, leaving 9 bases between. The CDR3 protein is CASREPSTDTQYF. The CDR3 bases are TGTGCCAGCCGGGAGCCTAGCACAGATACGCAGTATTTT.

This clone was recorded a few times. The genes are TRBV5-1 and TRBJ1-1; 7 bases align to TRBD1. V shed 6 bases, J shed 8 bases, and the junction held 10 bases outside the gene matches. Germline values: CDR1 SGHRS, CDR2 YFSETQ. The CDR3 contains 13 residues. The CDR3 reads CASTADHRGEAFF. Here the CDR3 DNA reads TGCGCCAGCACCGCAGACCACAGGGGAGAAGCTTTCTTT. The full variable domain, with the rest looked up from reference TRBV5-1 and TRBJ1-1, is KAGVTQTPRYLIKTRGQQVTLSCSPISGHRSVSWYQQTPGQGLQFLFEYFSETQRNKGNFPGRFSGRQFSNSRSEMNVSTLELGDSALYLCASTADHRGEAFFGQGTRLTVV.

This clone was counted a single time. The chain recombines TRBV14 with TRBJ2-3; D perhaps matches TRBD2 (6 bases). Germline V gene data show CDR1 as SGHDN and CDR2 as FVKESK. Between the trimmed V and J ends, which lost 3 bases and 1 base, there was a span of 11 bases. CDR3 length equals 15 residues. The CDR3: CASSQWGLRTDTQYF. The CDR3 DNA is TGTGCCAGCAGCCAGTGGGGACTCCGCACAGATACGCAGTATTTT.

The V gene is TRBV5-4, the J gene TRBJ2-5; D might be TRBD1 (5 bases). The closer fit of TRBJ2-7 to the DNA end suggests the J call may be wrong. CDR1 is SGHNT and CDR2 is YYREEE in the germline V gene (reference sequence). This CDR3 has 15 residues. The DNA of the CDR3 is TGTGCCAGCAGCTTGGTGGGCAGGGAATACTACGAGCAGTACTTC. Encoded protein: CASSLVGREYYEQYF.

The CDR3 nucleotides read TGTGCCACCAGCAGGAGGGGGACAGGGGGCGTCTATGGCTACACCTTC. As protein: CATSRRGTGGVYGYTF. The genes are TRBV15 and TRBJ1-2; TRBD1 agrees at 12 bases. CDR1 and CDR2 (germline): LNHNV, YYDKDF (reference sequence). The CDR3 loop spans 16 amino acids. Unmatched junction bases numbered 6, after V lost 3 bases and J lost 4 bases.